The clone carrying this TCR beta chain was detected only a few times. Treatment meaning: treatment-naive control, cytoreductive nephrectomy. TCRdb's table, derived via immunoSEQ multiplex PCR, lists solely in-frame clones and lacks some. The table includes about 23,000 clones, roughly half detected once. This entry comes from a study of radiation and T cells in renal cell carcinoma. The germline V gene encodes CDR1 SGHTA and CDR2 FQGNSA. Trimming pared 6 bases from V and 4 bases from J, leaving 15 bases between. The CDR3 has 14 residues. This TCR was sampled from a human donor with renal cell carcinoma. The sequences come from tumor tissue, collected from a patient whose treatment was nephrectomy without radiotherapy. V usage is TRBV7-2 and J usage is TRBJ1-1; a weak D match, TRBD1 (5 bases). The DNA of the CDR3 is TGTGCCAGCAGAGAGGGGACCTTTGGCACTGAAGCTTTCTTT. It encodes CASREGTFGTEAFF.